This T cell receptor (beta chain) was captured by sequencing in a study of breast tumors, draining lymph nodes, adjacent tissues. Study results and limitations: Tumor TCR diversity was below lymph nodes but above nontumor tissue.

One entry per CDR3 protein results from TCRdb running MiXCR on the multiplex PCR reads. The sample includes tens of thousands of distinct CDR3 sequences, 20% to 25% seen only once; the top ten take 6.5% to 8%. This clonotype was counted at least ten times. The target antigen is unknown. The CDR3 covers 15 residues. Per germline, CDR1 SNHLY and CDR2 FYNNEI. J lost 5 bases, V lost 5 bases, and 9 bases had no gene match. Sequenced sample: breast tumor tissue. The chain recombines TRBV2 with TRBJ2-7; 10 positions agree with TRBD1. This sequence originates from a female donor with breast cancer. Some clones in this sample may be carry-over from other donors' samples. CDR3 residues: CASSKPGQGRNEQYF. CDR3 DNA: TGTGCCAGCAGTAAACCGGGACAGGGGCGAAACGAGCAGTACTTC.